Reported below is one T cell receptor beta chain. The antigen is undetermined. The authors made TCR cDNA by 5'RACE template switching, adding a universal primer site and UMIs. TCRdb re-analysed the 5' RACE reads in MiXCR, keeping a single row per CDR3 protein. The sample consists of hundreds of thousands of distinct CDR3 sequences, under 20% of them appearing once. These data originate in a study of T cells after yellow fever vaccination. The CDR3 length is 15 residues. The V and J ends lost 2 bases and 5 bases, in that order; junction bases with no gene match: 4. Germline CDR1 reads LGHDT; CDR2 reads YNNKEL (reference sequence). Study-level results: Clonotype sharing between CD4 and CD8 compartments was small. Contamination by abundant bulk-population clonotypes could be present in FACS-sorted repertoires.

This rearrangement joins TRBV3-1 to TRBJ2-1, with 9 bases that match TRBD2. Sample: PBMCs, taken before the yellow fever booster vaccination. This clonotype was obtained from a man younger than 35 who received the YFV17D yellow fever vaccine. The CDR3 protein is CASSQMLAGNNEQFF. The DNA of the CDR3 is TGTGCCAGCAGCCAAATGCTAGCGGGGAACAATGAGCAGTTCTTC.